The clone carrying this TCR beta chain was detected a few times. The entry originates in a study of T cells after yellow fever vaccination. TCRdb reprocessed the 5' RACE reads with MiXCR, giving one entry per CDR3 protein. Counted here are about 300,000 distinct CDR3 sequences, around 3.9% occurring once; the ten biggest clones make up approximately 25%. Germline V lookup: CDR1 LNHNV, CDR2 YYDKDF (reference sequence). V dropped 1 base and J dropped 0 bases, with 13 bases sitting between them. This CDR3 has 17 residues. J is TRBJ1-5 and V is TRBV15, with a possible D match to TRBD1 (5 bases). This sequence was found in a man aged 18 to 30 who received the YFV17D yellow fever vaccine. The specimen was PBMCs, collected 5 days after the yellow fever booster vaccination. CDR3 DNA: TGTGCCACCAGCAGAGCGACAGAGCGCTATAGCAATCAGCCCCAGCATTTT. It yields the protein CATSRATERYSNQPQHF.